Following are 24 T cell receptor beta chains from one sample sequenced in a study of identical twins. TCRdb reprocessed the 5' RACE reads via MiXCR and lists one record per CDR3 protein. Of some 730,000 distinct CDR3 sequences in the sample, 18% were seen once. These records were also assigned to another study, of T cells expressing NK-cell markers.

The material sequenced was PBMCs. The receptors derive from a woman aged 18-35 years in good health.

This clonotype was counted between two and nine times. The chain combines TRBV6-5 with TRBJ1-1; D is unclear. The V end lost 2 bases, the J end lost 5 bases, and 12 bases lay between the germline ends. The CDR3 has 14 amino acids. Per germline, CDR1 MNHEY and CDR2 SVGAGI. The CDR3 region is CASSYDGLGTEAFF. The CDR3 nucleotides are TGTGCCAGCAGTTACGATGGGCTGGGGACTGAAGCTTTCTTT.

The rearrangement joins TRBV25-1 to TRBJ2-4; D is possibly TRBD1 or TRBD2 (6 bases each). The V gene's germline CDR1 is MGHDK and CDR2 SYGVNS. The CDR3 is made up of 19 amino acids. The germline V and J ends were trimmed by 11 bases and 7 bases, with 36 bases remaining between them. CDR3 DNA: TGTGCCTTCAAGGGGGGATCAGTAGAATCCGGGACCAAGAGGAACATTCAGTACTTC. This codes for CAFKGGSVESGTKRNIQYF.

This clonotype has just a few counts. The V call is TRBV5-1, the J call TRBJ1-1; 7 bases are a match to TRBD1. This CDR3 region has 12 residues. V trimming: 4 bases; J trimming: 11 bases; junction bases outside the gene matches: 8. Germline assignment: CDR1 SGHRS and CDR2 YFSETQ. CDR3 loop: CASSPDRVFAFF. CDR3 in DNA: TGCGCCAGCAGCCCCGACAGGGTTTTTGCTTTCTTT. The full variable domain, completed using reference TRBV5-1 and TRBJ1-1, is KAGVTQTPRYLIKTRGQQVTLSCSPISGHRSVSWYQQTPGQGLQFLFEYFSETQRNKGNFPGRFSGRQFSNSRSEMNVSTLELGDSALYLCASSPDRVFAFFGQGTRLTVV.

The CDR3 region is CASSFSAGNTDTQYF. CDR3 nucleotide sequence: TGTGCCAGCAGTTTTTCGGCGGGAAACACAGATACGCAGTATTTT. This chain uses TRBV12-3 or TRBV12-4 with TRBJ2-3; weak D call: TRBD2 (6 bases). The CDR3 runs to 15 residues. The V end was cut by 3 bases, the J end by 2 bases, with 12 bases between.

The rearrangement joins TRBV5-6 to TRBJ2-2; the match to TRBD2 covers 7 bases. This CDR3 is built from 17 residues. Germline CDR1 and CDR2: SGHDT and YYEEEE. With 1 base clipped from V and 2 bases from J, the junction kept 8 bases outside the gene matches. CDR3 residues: CASSLRSGLLNTGELFF. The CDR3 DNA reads TGTGCCAGCAGCTTGCGTTCGGGACTACTTAACACCGGGGAGCTGTTTTTT.

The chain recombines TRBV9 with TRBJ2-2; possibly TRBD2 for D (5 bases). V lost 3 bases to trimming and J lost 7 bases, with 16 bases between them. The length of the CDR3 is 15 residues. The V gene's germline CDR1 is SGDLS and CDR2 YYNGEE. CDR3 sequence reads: CASSAQGSALGELFF. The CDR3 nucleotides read TGTGCCAGCAGCGCCCAAGGGAGCGCTCTCGGGGAGCTGTTTTTT.

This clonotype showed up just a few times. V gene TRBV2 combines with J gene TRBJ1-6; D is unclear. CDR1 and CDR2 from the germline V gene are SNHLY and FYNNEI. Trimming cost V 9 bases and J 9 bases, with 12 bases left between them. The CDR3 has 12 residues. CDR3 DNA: TGTGCCAGTCGAGAACAGAGTTCACCCCTCCACTTT. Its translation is CASREQSSPLHF.

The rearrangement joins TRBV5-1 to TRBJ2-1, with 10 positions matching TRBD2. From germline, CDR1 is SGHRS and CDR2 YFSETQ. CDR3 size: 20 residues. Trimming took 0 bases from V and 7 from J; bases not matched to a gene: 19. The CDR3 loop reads CASSLAGEISGRPLENEQFF. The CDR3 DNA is TGCGCCAGCAGCTTGGCCGGTGAGATTAGCGGGAGGCCTTTGGAAAATGAGCAGTTCTTC.

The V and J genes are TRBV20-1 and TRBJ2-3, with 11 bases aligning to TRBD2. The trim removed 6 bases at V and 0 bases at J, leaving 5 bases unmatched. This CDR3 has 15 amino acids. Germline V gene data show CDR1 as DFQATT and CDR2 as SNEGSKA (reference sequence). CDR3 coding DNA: TGCAGTGCGACCATAGCGGGAGGGAGCACAGATACGCAGTATTTT. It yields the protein CSATIAGGSTDTQYF.

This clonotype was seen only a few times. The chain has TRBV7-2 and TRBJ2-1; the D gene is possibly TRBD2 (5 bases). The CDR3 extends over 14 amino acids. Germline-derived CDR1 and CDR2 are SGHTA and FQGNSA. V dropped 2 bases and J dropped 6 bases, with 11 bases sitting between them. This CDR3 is CASSLWENGNEQFF. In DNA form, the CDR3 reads TGTGCCAGCAGCTTATGGGAGAACGGCAATGAGCAGTTCTTC.

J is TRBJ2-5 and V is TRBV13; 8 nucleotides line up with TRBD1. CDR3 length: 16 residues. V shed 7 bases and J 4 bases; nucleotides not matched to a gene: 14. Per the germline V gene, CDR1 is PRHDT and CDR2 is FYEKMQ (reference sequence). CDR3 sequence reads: CASTRSEDRARETQYF. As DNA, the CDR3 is TGTGCCAGCACAAGATCGGAGGACAGGGCGAGAGAGACCCAGTACTTC.

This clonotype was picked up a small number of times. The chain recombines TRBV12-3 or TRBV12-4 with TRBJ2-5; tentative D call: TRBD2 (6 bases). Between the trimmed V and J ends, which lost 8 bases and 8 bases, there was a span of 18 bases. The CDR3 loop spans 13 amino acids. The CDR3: CASRQGLEGTQYF. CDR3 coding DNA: TGTGCCAGCCGCCAAGGCCTGGAGGGTACCCAGTACTTC.

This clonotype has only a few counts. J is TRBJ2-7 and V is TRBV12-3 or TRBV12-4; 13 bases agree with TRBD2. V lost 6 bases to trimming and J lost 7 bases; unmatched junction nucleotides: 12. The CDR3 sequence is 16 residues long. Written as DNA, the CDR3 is TGTGCCAGCAGCCGACGTTCCGGGACTAGCGGGGTAGAGCAGTACTTC. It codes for CASSRRSGTSGVEQYF.

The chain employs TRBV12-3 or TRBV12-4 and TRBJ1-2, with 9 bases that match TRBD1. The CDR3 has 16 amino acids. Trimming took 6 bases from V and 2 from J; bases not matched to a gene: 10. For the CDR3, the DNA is TGTGCCAGCAGGAACGGGACAGGGACGGGGAACTATGGCTACACCTTC. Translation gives CASRNGTGTGNYGYTF.

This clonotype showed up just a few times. Written as DNA, the CDR3 is TGTGCCAGCAGCGCCGGACAGGGAAACTACGAGCAGTACTTC. This encodes CASSAGQGNYEQYF. The V call is TRBV11-2, the J call TRBJ2-7; 8 bases are shared with TRBD1. The V and J ends lost 5 bases and 3 bases, in that order; junction bases with no gene match: 6. Germline lookup yields CDR1 SGHAT and CDR2 FQNNGV. The CDR3 runs to 14 residues.

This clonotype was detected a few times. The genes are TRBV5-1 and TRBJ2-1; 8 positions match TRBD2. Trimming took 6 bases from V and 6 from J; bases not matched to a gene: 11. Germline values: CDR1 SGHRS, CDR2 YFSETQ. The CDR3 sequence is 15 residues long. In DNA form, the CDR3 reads TGCGCCAGCAACGAGGAAGGACTAGCAGCCAATGAGCAGTTCTTC. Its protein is CASNEEGLAANEQFF.

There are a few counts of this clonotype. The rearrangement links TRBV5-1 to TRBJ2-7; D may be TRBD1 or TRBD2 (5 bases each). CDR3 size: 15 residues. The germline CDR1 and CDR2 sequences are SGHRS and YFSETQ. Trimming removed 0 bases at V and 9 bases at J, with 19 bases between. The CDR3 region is CASSLASGAYDVQYF. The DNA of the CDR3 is TGCGCCAGCAGCTTGGCATCCGGGGCCTACGATGTGCAGTACTTC.

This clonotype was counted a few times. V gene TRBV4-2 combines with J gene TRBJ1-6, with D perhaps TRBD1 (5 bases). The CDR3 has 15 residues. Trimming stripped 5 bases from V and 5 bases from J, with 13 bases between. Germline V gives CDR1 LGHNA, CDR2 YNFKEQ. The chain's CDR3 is CASSNTLGDNSPLHF. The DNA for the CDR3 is TGTGCCAGCAGCAATACCCTAGGGGATAATTCACCCCTCCACTTT.

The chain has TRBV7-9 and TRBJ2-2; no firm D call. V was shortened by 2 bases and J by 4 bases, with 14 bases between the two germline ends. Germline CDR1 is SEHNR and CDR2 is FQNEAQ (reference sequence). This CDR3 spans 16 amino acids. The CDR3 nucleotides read TGTGCCAGCAGCTTACAGCGACTTAAGAGCACCGGGGAGCTGTTTTTT. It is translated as CASSLQRLKSTGELFF.

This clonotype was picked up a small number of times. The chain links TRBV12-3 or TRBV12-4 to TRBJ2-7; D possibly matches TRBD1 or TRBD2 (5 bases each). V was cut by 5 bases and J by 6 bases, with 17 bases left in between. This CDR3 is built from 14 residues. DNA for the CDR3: TGTGCCAGCAGTCACCGGACGAGGGGCGGCGAGCAGTACTTC. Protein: CASSHRTRGGEQYF.

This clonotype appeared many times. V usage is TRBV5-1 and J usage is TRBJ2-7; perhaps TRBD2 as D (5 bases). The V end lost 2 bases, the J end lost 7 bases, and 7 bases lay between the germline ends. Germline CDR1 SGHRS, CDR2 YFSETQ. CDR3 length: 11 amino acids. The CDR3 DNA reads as TGCGCCAGCAGCTTAAGGGAGGAGCAGTACTTC. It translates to CASSLREEQYF.

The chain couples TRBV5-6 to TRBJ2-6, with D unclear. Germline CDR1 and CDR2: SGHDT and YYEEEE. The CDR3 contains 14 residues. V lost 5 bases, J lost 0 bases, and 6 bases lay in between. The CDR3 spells CASRVASGANVLTF. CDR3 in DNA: TGTGCCAGCAGGGTGGCCTCTGGGGCCAACGTCCTGACTTTC.

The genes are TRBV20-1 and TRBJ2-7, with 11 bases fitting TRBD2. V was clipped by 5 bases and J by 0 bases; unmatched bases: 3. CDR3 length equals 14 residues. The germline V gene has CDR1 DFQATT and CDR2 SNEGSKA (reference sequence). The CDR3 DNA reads TGCAGTGCTCAGGGACTAGCGGACTCCTACGAGCAGTACTTC. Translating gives CSAQGLADSYEQYF.

CDR3 protein: CASRGTSGDPTEFF. The CDR3, as DNA: TGTGCCAGCAGGGGGACTAGCGGGGACCCAACGGAGTTCTTC. The chain recombines TRBV4-2 with TRBJ2-1, with 13 bases lining up with TRBD2. This CDR3 region has 14 residues. With V trimmed by 6 bases and J by 14 bases, 10 bases remained unmatched. Germline V gene data show CDR1 as LGHNA and CDR2 as YNFKEQ.